This T cell receptor beta chain was profiled in a study of technical replicates of blood from a few donors. Produced via immunoSEQ multiplex PCR; TCRdb's table is partial and in-frame only. The sample gives about 97,000 clones, about 95% of which show up once; less than 0.35% is in the top ten. This receptor was obtained from a human donor in good health. Sequencing was performed on T cells isolated from PBMCs.

As DNA, the CDR3 is TGTGCCAGCAGCTTTTGGACAGATAATGAAAAACTGTTTTTT. Its protein product is CASSFWTDNEKLFF. This chain connects TRBV7-9 to TRBJ1-4; possibly TRBD1 for D (6 bases). From germline, CDR1 is SEHNR and CDR2 FQNEAQ (reference sequence). Trimming shortened V by 3 bases and J by 4 bases, and 9 bases separated the two germline ends. CDR3 length: 14 residues. The variable domain in full, completed from reference TRBV7-9 and TRBJ1-4, reads DTGVSQNPRHKITKRGQNVTFRCDPISEHNRLYWYRQTLGQGPEFLTYFQNEAQLEKSRLLSDRFSAERPKGSFSTLEIQRTEQGDSAMYLCASSFWTDNEKLFFGSGTQLSVL.